Here is one T cell receptor beta chain with its context. Antigen specificity is unknown. This sample was taken from a study of regulatory T cells in long-lasting Graves disease. Study-level points and caveats: Persistent disease was associated with favored TRBV28 usage and with favored use of TRBJ1-2 and TRBJ2-5.

CDR3-region Arm-PCR and iRepertoire HTBI primers produced the TCR beta libraries. Via MiXCR, TCRdb re-called the multiplex PCR reads, giving one row per CDR3 protein. The sample holds more than 650,000 distinct CDR3 sequences, 30% seen once. In germline, CDR1 is SQVTM, CDR2 ANQGSEA. CDR3 length equals 10 residues. Trimming took off 4 bases at V and 7 bases at J, with 8 bases between the two ends. The sample's time point: persistent/refractory GD, antithyroid drugs over 5 years with positive TRAb. After RNA was extracted from PBMCs, the TCR library was made from it. The clonotype was recovered from a female donor with Graves disease. This chain joins TRBV29-1 and TRBJ2-7; D unclear. This material consisted of peripheral blood mononuclear cells (PBMCs), taken when the disease was refractory, from a patient treated with antithyroid drugs. The DNA of the CDR3 is TGCAGCGTTGGCATGGAAGAGCAGTACTTC. Its translation: CSVGMEEQYF.